The entry below gives a single T cell receptor beta chain sequence along with its context. This specimen comes from a study of control samples from healthy donors and cancer patients. The CDR3 contains 16 residues. The J segment lost 3 bases and the V segment lost 5 bases, leaving 7 bases of the junction unmatched. The germline V gene has CDR1 MDHEN and CDR2 SYDVKM. Assay: immunoSEQ multiplex PCR; the TCRdb copy retains only in-frame clones and omits some. The repertoire holds over 150,000 clones, with 85% to 95% as singletons. The sequence derives from a man aged 25 to 45 in good health. The chain has TRBV28 and TRBJ1-4, with 9 bases lining up with TRBD1. Material for sequencing was blood. CDR3 sequence: CASSTYRGRANEKLFF. For the CDR3, the DNA is TGTGCCAGCAGTACGTACAGGGGGCGGGCTAATGAAAAACTGTTTTTT. The variable domain in full, completed from reference TRBV28 and TRBJ1-4, reads DVKVTQSSRYLVKRTGEKVFLECVQDMDHENMFWYRQDPGLGLRLIYFSYDVKMKEKGDIPEGYSVSREKKERFSLILESASTNQTSMYLCASSTYRGRANEKLFFGSGTQLSVL.